Given below is one T cell receptor (beta chain) in context. It lacks a known antigen. Base-call qualities are not available, and no considerably larger clone is one nucleotide away. The identical CDR3 is also encoded by other nucleotide sequences in the sample. The CDR3, cysteine through phenylalanine, is 13 amino acids long. The only DNA kept is the CDR3, 39 bases in frame from the first base. CDR1 and CDR2 were assigned from the germline V gene as SGHTA and FQGNSA. Compared with germline, V lacks 5 bases and J lacks 7 bases; bases without a gene match: 3. The data stem from a study of shared clonotypes between healthy human individuals (dated by TCRdb to the early 2020s). Regarding the complete study: A few men and two women, aged 18 to 49 years, made up the cohort. To estimate repertoire size and how much clonotype sharing occurs between individuals, the study deeply sequenced the blood TCR repertoires of roughly 5 healthy adults. Different laboratories and diverse techniques were used to prepare libraries and sequence TCR repertoires, to increase sequencing depth and limit assay-specific biases. Per donor, leukapheresis produced somewhere between about 0.9 and 9.5 billion PBMCs.

Using the deep immunoSEQ assay, TCR CDR3 regions were amplified from genomic DNA by multiplex PCR. Extracted genomic DNA from each cell subset was distributed evenly across all wells of several immunoSEQ 96-well plates, and each plate was treated as a replicate. For unsorted PBMC, each replicate PCR was loaded with 300 ng genomic DNA, equivalent to 30,000 or so T cell genomes. Ten immunoSEQ deep assay plates were used to sequence the unsorted PBMC genomic DNA. Purified libraries were quantified with a Qubit 3.0 fluorometer, sized on a Bioanalyzer 2100, and re-quantified with the KAPA Library Quantification kit. Every immunoSEQ 96-well plate was sequenced on a dedicated single-read 150-cycle Illumina NextSeq 550 flow cell. The source study handled its data this way. The immunoSEQ output contained only junctional sequences without quality scores, so filtering could not match that applied to full-length reads. Sequences were annotated with PyIR, a Python wrapper for IgBLAST v1.9, and V/J genes and CDR3 were assigned using IMGT germline references. Reads were filtered out if the reads had weak V/J assignments (E-value above 1e-6), no CDR3, stop codons, out-of-frame junctions, or ambiguous translated residues. A V3J clonotype was defined by an identical inferred V gene, J gene, and CDR3 amino acid sequence. Percentage overlap between repertoires was computed as shared unique clonotypes divided by the size of the smaller repertoire. Three approaches were used to assess repertoire richness: RTK rarefaction, the Chao1 estimator, and Recon v2.1 estimates of unobserved clonotypes. This is the immuneACCESS table as TCRdb keeps it, with only in-frame sequences that have V and J called. A part of the clones is gone; compared with another copy, unresolved V genes explain less than half, and the rest is unexplained. V and J calls and clone size are those listed in that table; D and trimming were worked out from the DNA. For this sample the table gives about 480,000 clones, of which roughly 78% were detected only once. Of the sample, 10% to 15% is held by the ten largest clones.

Findings and caveats that apply to the study as a whole: Sampling was restricted to blood, and TCR repertoires in tissue are likely to differ from TCR repertoires in blood. Pairwise subsampling indicated that sequencing depth was expected to affect the degree of clonotype sharing among donors. Because the study included only a small number of donors, the genetic and exposure-history diversity represented was limited.

Healthy HIV-negative adults with no recently reported acute infections or vaccinations were included as donors. Every donor was a Caucasian adult residing in Nashville, Tennessee, USA. In the unsorted samples, some 94 million PBMCs were counted, and genomic DNA was extracted using the QIAamp DNA Blood Mini kit. Blood was collected by leukapheresis, and PBMCs were isolated by Ficoll-Histopaque density gradient centrifugation and then cryopreserved in liquid nitrogen vapor phase. The source of this sequence is a woman aged 40 to 50 in good health. Some clones in this sample may be carry-over from other donors' samples. Source material: PBMCs. The receptor chain draws on TRBV7-2 and TRBJ2-7, with 12 middle bases fitting TRBD2. The CDR3 region has the sequence CASSPGLAGEQYF. The nucleotides read TGTGCCAGCAGCCCGGGACTAGCGGGTGAGCAGTACTTC.